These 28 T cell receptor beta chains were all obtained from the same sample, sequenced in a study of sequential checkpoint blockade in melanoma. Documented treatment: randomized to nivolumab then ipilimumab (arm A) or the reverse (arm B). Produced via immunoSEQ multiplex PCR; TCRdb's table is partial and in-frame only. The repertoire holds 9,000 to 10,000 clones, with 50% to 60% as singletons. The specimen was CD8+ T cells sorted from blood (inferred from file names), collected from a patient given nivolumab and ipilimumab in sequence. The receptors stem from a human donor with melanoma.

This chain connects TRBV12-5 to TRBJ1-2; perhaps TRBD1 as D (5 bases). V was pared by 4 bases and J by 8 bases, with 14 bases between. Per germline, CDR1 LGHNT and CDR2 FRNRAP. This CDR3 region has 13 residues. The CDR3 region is CASGSPGLQGYTF. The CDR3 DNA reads TGTGCTAGTGGTTCTCCAGGGTTGCAGGGCTACACCTTC.

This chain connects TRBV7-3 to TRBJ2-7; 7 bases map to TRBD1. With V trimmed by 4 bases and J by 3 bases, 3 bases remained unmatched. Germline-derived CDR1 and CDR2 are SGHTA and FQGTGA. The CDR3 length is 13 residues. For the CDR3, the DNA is TGTGCCAGCAGCTCGGGACAGAACTACGAGCAGTACTTC. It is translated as CASSSGQNYEQYF.

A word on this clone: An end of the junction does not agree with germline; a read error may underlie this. This CDR3 is CASSEGQGKGEQYF. CDR3 in DNA: TGCGCCAGCAGCGAGGGACAGGGTAAGGGCGAGCAGTACTTC. This rearrangement joins TRBV7-8 to TRBJ2-7; 9 positions agree with TRBD1. From germline, CDR1 is SGHVS and CDR2 FQNEAQ. CDR3 length: 14 residues.

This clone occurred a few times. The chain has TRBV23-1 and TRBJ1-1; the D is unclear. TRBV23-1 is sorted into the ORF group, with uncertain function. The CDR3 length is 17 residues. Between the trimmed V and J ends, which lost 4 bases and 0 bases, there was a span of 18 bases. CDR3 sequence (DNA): TGCGCCAGCAGTCCCAACTCCCCCCTAGATTTGAACACTGAAGCTTTCTTT. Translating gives CASSPNSPLDLNTEAFF.

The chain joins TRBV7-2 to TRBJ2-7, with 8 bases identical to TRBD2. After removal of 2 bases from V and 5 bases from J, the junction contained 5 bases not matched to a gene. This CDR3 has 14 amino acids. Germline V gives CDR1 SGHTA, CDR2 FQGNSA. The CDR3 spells CASSLMGRGDEQYF. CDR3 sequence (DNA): TGTGCCAGCAGCTTAATGGGGCGGGGGGACGAGCAGTACTTC.

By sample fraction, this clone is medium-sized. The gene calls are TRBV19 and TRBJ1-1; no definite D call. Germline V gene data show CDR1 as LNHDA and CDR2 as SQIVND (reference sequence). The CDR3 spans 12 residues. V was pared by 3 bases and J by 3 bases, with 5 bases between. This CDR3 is CASSIADTEAFF. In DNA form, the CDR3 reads TGTGCCAGTAGTATTGCGGACACTGAAGCTTTCTTT.

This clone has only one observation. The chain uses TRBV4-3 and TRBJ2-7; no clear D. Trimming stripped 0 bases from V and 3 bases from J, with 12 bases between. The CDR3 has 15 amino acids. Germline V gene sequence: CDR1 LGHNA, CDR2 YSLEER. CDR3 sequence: CASSQEVSSVYEQYF. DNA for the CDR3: TGCGCCAGCAGCCAAGAGGTCTCGTCGGTCTACGAGCAGTACTTC.

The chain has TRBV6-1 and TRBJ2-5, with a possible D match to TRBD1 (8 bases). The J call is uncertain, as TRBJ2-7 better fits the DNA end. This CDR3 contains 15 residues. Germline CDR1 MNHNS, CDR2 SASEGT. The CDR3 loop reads CASNVQGEGAYEQYF. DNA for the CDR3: TGTGCCAGCAACGTACAGGGGGAGGGAGCCTACGAGCAGTACTTC.

The CDR3 protein is CASSLSLVTEAFF. The CDR3 nucleotides read TGTGCCAGCAGTTTATCACTAGTCACTGAAGCTTTCTTT. This chain uses TRBV27 with TRBJ1-1, with no clear D. CDR1 is MNHEY, CDR2 SMNVEV, per germline (reference sequence). Deletions cut 0 bases from V and 4 bases from J, with 6 bases between. The CDR3 spans 13 residues.

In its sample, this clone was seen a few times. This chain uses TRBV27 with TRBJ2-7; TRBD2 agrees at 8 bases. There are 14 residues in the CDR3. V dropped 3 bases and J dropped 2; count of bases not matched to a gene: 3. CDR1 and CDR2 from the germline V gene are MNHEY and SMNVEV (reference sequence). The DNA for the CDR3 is TGTGCCAGCAGTTTGGGGACTAGAACCTACGAGCAGTACTTC. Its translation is CASSLGTRTYEQYF.

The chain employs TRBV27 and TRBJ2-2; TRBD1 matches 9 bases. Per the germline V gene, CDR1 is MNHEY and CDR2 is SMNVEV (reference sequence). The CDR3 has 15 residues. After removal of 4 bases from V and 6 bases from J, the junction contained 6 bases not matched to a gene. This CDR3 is CASSSGQGRPGELFF. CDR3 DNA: TGTGCCAGCAGTTCGGGACAGGGACGACCCGGGGAGCTGTTTTTT.

This chain's CDR3 is CASGLAGQYF. The CDR3 nucleotides are TGTGCCAGTGGACTAGCGGGGCAGTATTTT. This chain joins TRBV7-6 and TRBJ2-3; 11 nucleotides match TRBD2. Trimming took 9 bases from V and 11 from J; bases not matched to a gene: 1. CDR1 and CDR2 (germline): SGHVS, FNYEAQ. This CDR3 has 10 amino acids.

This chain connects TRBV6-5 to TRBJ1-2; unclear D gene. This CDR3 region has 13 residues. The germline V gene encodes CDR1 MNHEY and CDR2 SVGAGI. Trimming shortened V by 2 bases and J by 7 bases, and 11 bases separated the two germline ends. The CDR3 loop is CASSYHPSGGYTF. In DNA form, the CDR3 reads TGTGCCAGCAGTTACCATCCCTCGGGTGGCTACACCTTC.

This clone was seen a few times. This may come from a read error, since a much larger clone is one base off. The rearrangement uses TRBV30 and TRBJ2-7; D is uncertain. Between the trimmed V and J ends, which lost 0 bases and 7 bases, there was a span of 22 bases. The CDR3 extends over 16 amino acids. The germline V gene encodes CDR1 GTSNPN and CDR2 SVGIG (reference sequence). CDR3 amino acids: CAWSVLYRSSYNEQYF. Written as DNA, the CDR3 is TGTGCCTGGAGTGTACTTTACCGGAGCTCCTACAATGAGCAGTACTTC.

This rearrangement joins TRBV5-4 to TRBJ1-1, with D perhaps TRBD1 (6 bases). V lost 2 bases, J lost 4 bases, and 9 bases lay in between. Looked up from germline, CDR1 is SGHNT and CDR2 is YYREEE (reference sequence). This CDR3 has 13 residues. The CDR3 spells CASSFQGTTEAFF. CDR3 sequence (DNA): TGTGCCAGCAGCTTCCAGGGGACCACTGAAGCTTTCTTT.

CDR3 coding DNA: TGCGCCAGCAGCTTGGGACATCTCTCTGGGGAGCTGTTTTTT. Its protein is CASSLGHLSGELFF. The V and J genes are TRBV10-2 and TRBJ2-2; the D gene is possibly TRBD1 (6 bases). With 6 bases removed from V and 8 bases from J, the gap between germline ends came to 16 bases. This CDR3 comprises 14 residues. CDR1 WSHSY and CDR2 SAAADI come from the germline V gene.

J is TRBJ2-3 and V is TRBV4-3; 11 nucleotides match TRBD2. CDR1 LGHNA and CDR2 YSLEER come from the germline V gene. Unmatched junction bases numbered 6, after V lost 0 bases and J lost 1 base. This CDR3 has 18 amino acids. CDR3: CASSQDGLAGGRTDTQYF. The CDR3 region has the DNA TGCGCCAGCAGCCAAGATGGTTTAGCGGGGGGGCGCACAGATACGCAGTATTTT.

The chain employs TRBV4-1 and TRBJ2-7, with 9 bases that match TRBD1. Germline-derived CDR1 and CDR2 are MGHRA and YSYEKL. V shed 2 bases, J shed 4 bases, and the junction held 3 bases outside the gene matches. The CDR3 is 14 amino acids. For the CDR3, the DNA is TGCGCCAGCAGCCAACAAGGGACAGGGTACGAGCAGTACTTC. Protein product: CASSQQGTGYEQYF.

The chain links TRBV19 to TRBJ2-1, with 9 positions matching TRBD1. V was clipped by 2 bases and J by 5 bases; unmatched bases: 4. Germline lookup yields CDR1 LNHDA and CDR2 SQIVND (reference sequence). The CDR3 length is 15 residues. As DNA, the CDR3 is TGTGCCAGTAGTATAAATGGACAGGGGAACAATGAGCAGTTCTTC. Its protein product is CASSINGQGNNEQFF.

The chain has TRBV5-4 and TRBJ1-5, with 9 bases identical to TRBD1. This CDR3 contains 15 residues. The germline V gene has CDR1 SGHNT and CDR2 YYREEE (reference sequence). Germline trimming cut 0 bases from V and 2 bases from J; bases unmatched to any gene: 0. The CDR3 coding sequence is TGTGCCAGCAGCTTGGGGACAGGGGGCAATCAGCCCCAGCATTTT. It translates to CASSLGTGGNQPQHF.

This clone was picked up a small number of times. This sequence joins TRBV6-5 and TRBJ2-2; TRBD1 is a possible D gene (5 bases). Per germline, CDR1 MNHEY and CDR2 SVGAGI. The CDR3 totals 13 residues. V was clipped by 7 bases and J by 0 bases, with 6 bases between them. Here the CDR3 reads CASTRANTGELFF. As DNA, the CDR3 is TGTGCCAGCACCAGGGCGAACACCGGGGAGCTGTTTTTT.

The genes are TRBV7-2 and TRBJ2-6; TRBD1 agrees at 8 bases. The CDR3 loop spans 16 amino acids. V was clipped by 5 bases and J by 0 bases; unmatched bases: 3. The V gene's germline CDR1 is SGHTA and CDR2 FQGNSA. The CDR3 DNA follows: TGTGCCAGCAGCGCGGGACAGGCCTCTGGGGCCAACGTCCTGACTTTC. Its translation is CASSAGQASGANVLTF.

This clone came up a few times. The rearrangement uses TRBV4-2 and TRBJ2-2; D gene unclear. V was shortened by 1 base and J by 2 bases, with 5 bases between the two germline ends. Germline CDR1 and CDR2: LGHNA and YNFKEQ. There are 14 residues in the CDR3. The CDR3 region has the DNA TGTGCCAGCAGCCAAGCCATCAACACCGGGGAGCTGTTTTTT. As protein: CASSQAINTGELFF.

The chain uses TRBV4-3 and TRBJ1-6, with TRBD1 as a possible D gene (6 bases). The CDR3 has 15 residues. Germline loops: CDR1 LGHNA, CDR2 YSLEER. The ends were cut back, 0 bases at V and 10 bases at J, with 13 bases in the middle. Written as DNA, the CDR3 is TGCGCCAGCAGCCAAGACTACAGGGAGGGCTCACCCCTCCACTTT. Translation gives CASSQDYREGSPLHF.

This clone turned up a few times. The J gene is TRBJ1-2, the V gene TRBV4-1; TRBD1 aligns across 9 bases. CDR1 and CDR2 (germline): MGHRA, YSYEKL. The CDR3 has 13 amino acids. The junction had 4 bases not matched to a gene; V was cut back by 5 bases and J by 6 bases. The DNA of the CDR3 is TGCGCCAGCAGCTACAGGGGGCGGGATGGCTACACCTTC. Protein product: CASSYRGRDGYTF.

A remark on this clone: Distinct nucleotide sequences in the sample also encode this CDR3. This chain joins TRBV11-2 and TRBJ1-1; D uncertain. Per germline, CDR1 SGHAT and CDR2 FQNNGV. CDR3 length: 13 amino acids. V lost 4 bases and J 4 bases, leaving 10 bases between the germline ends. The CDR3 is CASSWEATTEAFF. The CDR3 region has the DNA TGTGCCAGCAGCTGGGAGGCGACCACTGAAGCTTTCTTT.

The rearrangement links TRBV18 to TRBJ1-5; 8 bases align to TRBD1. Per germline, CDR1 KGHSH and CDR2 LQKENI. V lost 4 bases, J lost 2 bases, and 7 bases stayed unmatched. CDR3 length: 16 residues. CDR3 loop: CASSLADRGRNQPQHF. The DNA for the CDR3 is TGTGCCAGCTCACTTGCCGACAGGGGTCGCAATCAGCCCCAGCATTTT.

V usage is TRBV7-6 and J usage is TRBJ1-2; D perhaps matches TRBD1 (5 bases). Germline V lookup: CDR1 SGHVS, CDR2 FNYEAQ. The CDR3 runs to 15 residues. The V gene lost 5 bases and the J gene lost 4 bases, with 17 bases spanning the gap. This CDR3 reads CASSREGVSFYGYTF. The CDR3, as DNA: TGTGCCAGCAGCCGAGAAGGGGTGTCTTTCTATGGCTACACCTTC.